Listed here is a single T cell receptor (beta chain). Its target is unknown. Repertoires were generated with immunoSEQ multiplex PCR, while TCRdb's copy carries only in-frame clones and drops some. Among some 64,000 clones listed, more than 95% were seen once. CDR1 MNHEY and CDR2 SMNVEV come from the germline V gene (reference sequence). Trimming removed 6 bases at V and 0 bases at J, with 18 bases between. The CDR3 covers 17 residues. These data come from a study of Tregs in tolerant kidney transplant recipients. CD4+CD25+CD127- Tregs, CD4+CD25- non-Tregs, CD4 and CD8 cells were sorted. General observations from the study: This study did not directly address biological reproducibility. Nucleotide sequences could not be compared across some patients' samples due to primer changes. Few patients were studied, so findings need validation in larger groups.

This TCR came from a human donor who received a combined kidney and bone marrow transplant. The chain recombines TRBV27 with TRBJ1-3; TRBD1 is a possible D gene (5 bases). The specimen was Tregs from blood, collected before the transplant. CDR3 nucleotides: TGTGCCAGCAGCCGCAGGGCGGGGACGCTCTCTGGAAACACCATATATTTT. It translates to CASSRRAGTLSGNTIYF.